A selection of T cell receptor beta chains follows, all from one sample in a study of spatial heterogeneity in lung cancer. TCRdb used MiXCR to reprocess the 5' RACE reads, holding one entry per CDR3 protein. The table has roughly 12,000 distinct CDR3 sequences, approximately 14% seen once. The sample in question was PBMCs, obtained at surgery. The receptors were sampled from a female donor with early-stage non-small cell lung cancer. CDR3s include the opening cysteine and the closing phenylalanine or tryptophan. Fields, in order: clone size, V gene, J gene, D gene, CDR3 protein, CDR3 DNA. The D gene is left open where the match is weak. Clone size appears in some rows only: once, few, many, or a class for an expanded clone.

>medium-sized|TRBV12-3/TRBV12-4|TRBJ2-2|.
CASSPRSTTNTGELFF
TGTGCCAGCAGTCCCCGAAGTACTACGAACACCGGGGAGCTGTTTTTT
>.|TRBV5-6|TRBJ2-5|TRBD2
CASAPRIAGPQETQYF
TGTGCCAGCGCCCCCCGGATAGCGGGCCCACAAGAGACCCAGTACTTC
>few|TRBV7-2|TRBJ2-3|.
CASSQAQGRRDTQYF
TGTGCCAGCAGCCAAGCCCAGGGCAGGCGGGATACGCAGTATTTT
>once|TRBV3-1|TRBJ2-7|TRBD1
CASSLTGAAYEQYF
TGTGCCAGCAGCCTGACAGGGGCCGCCTACGAGCAGTACTTC
>medium-sized|TRBV29-1|TRBJ1-2|TRBD1
CSVETGGGGYTF
TGCAGCGTTGAGACAGGGGGCGGAGGCTACACCTTC
>medium-sized|TRBV2|TRBJ2-1|TRBD1
CASSKDRGPYNEQFF
TGTGCCAGCAGTAAGGACAGGGGCCCTTACAATGAGCAGTTCTTC
>many|TRBV5-6|TRBJ1-1|.
CASSLPTGNTEAFF
TGTGCCAGCAGCTTACCAACAGGGAACACTGAAGCTTTCTTT
>many|TRBV19|TRBJ2-1|TRBD2
CASLAGGSYNEQFF
TGTGCCAGTCTAGCGGGGGGCTCCTACAATGAGCAGTTCTTC
>.|TRBV29-1|TRBJ2-5|TRBD2
CSVARGGEKTQYF
TGCAGCGTCGCCCGGGGGGGAGAAAAGACCCAGTACTTC
>few|TRBV10-3|TRBJ1-1|.
CAITQGSTEAFF
TGTGCCATCACCCAGGGTTCCACTGAAGCTTTCTTT
>.|TRBV7-2|TRBJ2-7|.
CASRGPGRQRDEQYF
TGTGCCAGCAGAGGGCCGGGACGCCAACGGGACGAGCAGTACTTC
>many|TRBV5-1|TRBJ2-1|.
CASSLGQTPYNEQFF
TGCGCCAGCAGCTTGGGACAGACCCCCTACAATGAGCAGTTCTTC
>.|TRBV5-4|TRBJ2-3|TRBD2
CASSQGGSGSTDTQYF
TGTGCCAGCAGCCAAGGTGGTAGCGGGAGTACAGATACGCAGTATTTT
>.|TRBV28|TRBJ1-2|.
CASSLGGAKNYGYTF
TGTGCCAGCAGTTTAGGGGGGGCTAAAAACTATGGCTACACCTTC
>many|TRBV7-9|TRBJ2-5|.
CASRDQETQYF
TGTGCCAGCAGGGACCAAGAGACCCAGTACTTC
>.|TRBV7-9|TRBJ2-2|TRBD2
CASSLGGRNTGELFF
TGTGCCAGCAGCTTAGGCGGGAGAAACACCGGGGAGCTGTTTTTT
>many|TRBV5-1|TRBJ2-5|TRBD2
CASSLVALAGVMGREETQYF
TGCGCCAGCAGCTTGGTGGCTCTAGCGGGAGTTATGGGTCGAGAAGAGACCCAGTACTTC
>medium-sized|TRBV11-2|TRBJ2-1|TRBD1
CASSIDRGNEQFF
TGTGCCAGCAGCATTGACAGGGGTAATGAGCAGTTCTTC
>few|TRBV5-1|TRBJ2-1|.
CASSKDSSADEQFF
TGCGCCAGCAGCAAGGACAGCTCGGCCGATGAGCAGTTCTTC
>medium-sized|TRBV5-1|TRBJ2-2|.
CASSPTDTGELFF
TGCGCCAGCTCCCCCACCGACACCGGGGAGCTGTTTTTT
>medium-sized|TRBV29-1|TRBJ1-1|.
CSVDRQNTEAFF
TGCAGCGTTGACCGACAGAACACTGAAGCTTTCTTT
>.|TRBV7-8|TRBJ2-3|.
CASSMETYSTDTQYF
TGTGCCAGCAGTATGGAAACGTATAGCACAGATACGCAGTATTTT
>medium-sized|TRBV14|TRBJ2-4|.
CASSQEAALNIQYF
TGTGCCAGCAGCCAAGAGGCAGCCTTAAACATTCAGTACTTC
>few|TRBV2|TRBJ1-1|.
CASRPPGDTEAFF
TGTGCCAGCAGGCCCCCAGGGGACACTGAAGCTTTCTTT
>medium-sized|TRBV5-1|TRBJ2-5|TRBD1
CASSSTGGQETQYF
TGCGCCAGCAGCTCGACAGGGGGACAGGAGACCCAGTACTTC
>many|TRBV5-1|TRBJ2-2|.
CASSLGQGPNTGELFF
TGCGCCAGCAGCTTGGGGCAGGGCCCTAACACCGGGGAGCTGTTTTTT
>few|TRBV5-1|TRBJ2-4|.
CASSRDRRLAKNIQYF
TGCGCCAGCAGCCGTGACAGGAGACTAGCCAAAAACATTCAGTACTTC
>few|TRBV12-3/TRBV12-4|TRBJ2-2|.
CASSPPGGNTGELFF
TGTGCCAGCAGCCCCCCCGGGGGGAACACCGGGGAGCTGTTTTTT
>medium-sized|TRBV4-2|TRBJ2-7|TRBD2
CASSQFSAGGSYEQYF
TGTGCCAGCAGCCAATTTTCAGCGGGGGGCTCCTACGAGCAGTACTTC
>many|TRBV21-1|TRBJ1-1|.
CASSKVGFTEAFF
TGTGCCAGCAGCAAAGTTGGGTTCACTGAAGCTTTCTTT
>few|TRBV13|TRBJ2-2|.
CASSLGGASGELFF
TGTGCCAGCAGCTTAGGTGGGGCTAGCGGGGAGCTGTTTTTT
>many|TRBV25-1|TRBJ2-7|TRBD1
CASGRTGPYEQYF
TGTGCCAGCGGGAGGACAGGGCCTTACGAGCAGTACTTC
>.|TRBV20-1|TRBJ2-3|.
CSGPSVTTDTQYF
TGCAGTGGCCCCAGCGTGACCACAGATACGCAGTATTTT
>.|TRBV10-1|TRBJ2-1|.
CASSEGQWKGNEQFF
TGCGCCAGCAGTGAGGGACAGTGGAAGGGCAATGAGCAGTTCTTC
>many|TRBV6-2/TRBV6-3|TRBJ2-7|.
CASSHQGYEQYF
TGTGCCAGCAGCCACCAGGGTTACGAGCAGTACTTC
>many|TRBV5-1|TRBJ2-6|.
CASSTLGGANVLTF
TGCGCCAGCAGCACGTTGGGGGGGGCCAACGTCCTGACTTTC
>many|TRBV7-2|TRBJ2-2|.
CASGSYTGELFF
TGTGCCAGCGGGTCTTACACCGGGGAGCTGTTTTTT
>many|TRBV7-9|TRBJ2-1|TRBD2
CASSTVLAGAHNEQFF
TGTGCCAGCAGTACAGTACTAGCGGGAGCCCACAATGAGCAGTTCTTC
>medium-sized|TRBV14|TRBJ1-2|.
CASSQDGGLNYGYTF
TGTGCCAGCAGCCAAGATGGTGGACTGAACTATGGCTACACCTTC
>medium-sized|TRBV3-1|TRBJ2-1|TRBD2
CASSLRTTSSGTYNEQFF
TGTGCCAGCAGCCTACGAACCACCTCTAGCGGAACCTACAATGAGCAGTTCTTC
>medium-sized|TRBV5-8|TRBJ2-3|.
CASSFGSDTQYF
TGTGCCAGCAGCTTCGGCAGCGATACGCAGTATTTT
>medium-sized|TRBV20-1|TRBJ2-2|.
CSARVQGNTGELFF
TGCAGTGCTAGAGTACAGGGGAACACCGGGGAGCTGTTTTTT
>many|TRBV2|TRBJ1-1|TRBD1
CASRGQGATEAFF
TGTGCCAGCAGAGGTCAGGGGGCGACTGAAGCTTTCTTT
>.|TRBV5-1|TRBJ2-3|TRBD2
CASSLEGLVGDTQYF
TGCGCCAGCAGCTTGGAGGGACTAGTCGGAGATACGCAGTATTTT
>.|TRBV24-1|TRBJ2-2|.
CATSDRTAGELFF
TGTGCCACCAGTGATAGAACTGCCGGGGAGCTGTTTTTT
>.|TRBV5-4|TRBJ1-2|.
CASSLGVGQSGYGYTF
TGTGCCAGCAGCCTTGGGGTGGGGCAATCGGGCTATGGCTACACCTTC
>medium-sized|TRBV30|TRBJ2-2|TRBD1
CAWSQGQGLAGELFF
TGTGCCTGGAGTCAGGGACAGGGTCTAGCCGGGGAGCTGTTTTTT
>.|TRBV20-1|TRBJ2-3|TRBD2
CSAAGGTVRDTQYF
TGCAGTGCGGCGGGGGGAACGGTTAGGGATACGCAGTATTTT
>many|TRBV7-9|TRBJ1-5|TRBD1
CASSAGQTYEQPQHF
TGTGCCAGCAGCGCGGGACAGACATACGAACAGCCCCAGCATTTT
>medium-sized|TRBV7-9|TRBJ1-2|.
CASSLQDIRGYTF
TGTGCCAGCAGCTTACAAGACATTAGGGGCTACACCTTC
>many|TRBV10-3|TRBJ2-3|.
CAISEAGDTQYF
TGTGCCATCAGTGAGGCTGGAGATACGCAGTATTTT